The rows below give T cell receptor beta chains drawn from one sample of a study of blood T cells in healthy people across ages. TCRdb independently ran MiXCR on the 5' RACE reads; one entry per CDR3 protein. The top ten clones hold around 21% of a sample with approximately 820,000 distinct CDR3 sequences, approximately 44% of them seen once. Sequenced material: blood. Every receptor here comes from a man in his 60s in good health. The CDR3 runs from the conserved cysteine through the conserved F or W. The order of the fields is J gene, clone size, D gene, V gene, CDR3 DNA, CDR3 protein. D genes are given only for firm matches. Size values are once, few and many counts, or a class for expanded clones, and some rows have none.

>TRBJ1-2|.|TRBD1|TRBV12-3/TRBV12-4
TGTGCCACCCAGGCCCAATACACAGGGGGACGCGGCTATGGCTACACCTTC
CATQAQYTGGRGYGYTF
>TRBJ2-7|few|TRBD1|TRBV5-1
TGCGCCAGTAGTTCCGGACAGGGCGCCTCCTACGAGCAGTACTTC
CASSSGQGASYEQYF
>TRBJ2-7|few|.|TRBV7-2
TGTGCCAGCAGCTTTGGCTTGCCCGGACAGAGCCGTCCCATAGGCTACGAGCAGTACTTC
CASSFGLPGQSRPIGYEQYF
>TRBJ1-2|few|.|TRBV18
TGTGCCAGCTCACTGCAGGTGTATGGCTACACCTTC
CASSLQVYGYTF
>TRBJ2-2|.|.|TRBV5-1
TGCGCCAGCAGCCCTGTTAACAGTGACACCGGGGAGCTGTTTTTT
CASSPVNSDTGELFF
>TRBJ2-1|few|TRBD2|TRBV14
TGTGCCAGCAGTCCTTGGGGGGGGAGCTCCTACAATGAGCAGTTCTTC
CASSPWGGSSYNEQFF
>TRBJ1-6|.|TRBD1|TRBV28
TGTGCCAGCAGTTCCGGACAGGGGGATAATTCACCCCTCCACTTT
CASSSGQGDNSPLHF
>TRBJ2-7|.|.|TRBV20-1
TGCAGTGCGCAGGTGCTCTCCTACGAGCAGTACTTC
CSAQVLSYEQYF
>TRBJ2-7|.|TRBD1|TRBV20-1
TGCAGTGCGGGGGAACTGACAGGGGTGGGCTACGAGCAGTACTTC
CSAGELTGVGYEQYF
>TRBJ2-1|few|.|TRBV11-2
TGTGCCAGCAGCTTGTTAAGAGCGGGCTACAATGAGCAGTTCTTC
CASSLLRAGYNEQFF
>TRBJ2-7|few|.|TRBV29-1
TGCAGCGTTGTTATGGGGTCTTACCCCTACGAGCAGTACTTC
CSVVMGSYPYEQYF
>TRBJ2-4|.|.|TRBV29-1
TGCAGCGTTGTTGCCCAGAAAAACATTCAGTACTTC
CSVVAQKNIQYF
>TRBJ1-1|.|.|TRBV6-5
TGTGCCAGCAGATTCTCTGGGAGGGTCACTGAAGCTTTCTTT
CASRFSGRVTEAFF
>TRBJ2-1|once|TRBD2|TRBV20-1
TGCAGTGCTAGAGGACTAGCGGGGGGTTTCTACAATGAGCAGTTCTTC
CSARGLAGGFYNEQFF
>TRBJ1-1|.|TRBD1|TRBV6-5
TGTGCCAGCAGTGACTCCGGGACAGGTGAAGCTTTCTTT
CASSDSGTGEAFF
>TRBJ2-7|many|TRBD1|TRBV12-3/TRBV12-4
TGTGCCAGCAGCTTAGGGGGCCTCGAGCAGTACTTC
CASSLGGLEQYF
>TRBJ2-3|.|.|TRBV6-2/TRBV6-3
TGTGCCAGCAGCTTGGGACTCACCACAGATACGCAGTATTTT
CASSLGLTTDTQYF
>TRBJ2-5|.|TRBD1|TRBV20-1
TGCAGTGCTGCCCGACAGGGGGCCGGGCAAGAGACCCAGTACTTC
CSAARQGAGQETQYF
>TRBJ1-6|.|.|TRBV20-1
TGCAGTGCTAGCACCCCCGGTAATTCACCCCTCCACTTT
CSASTPGNSPLHF
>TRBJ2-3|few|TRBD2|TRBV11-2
TGTGCCAGCAGCATGCCGGCTACAGCGGGGGGAGTCCTTAGCACAGATACGCAGTATTTT
CASSMPATAGGVLSTDTQYF
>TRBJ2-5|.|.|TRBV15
TGTGTCACCAGCAGAGAGGAGGACCTACAAGAGACCCAGTACTTC
CVTSREEDLQETQYF
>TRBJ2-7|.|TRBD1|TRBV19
TGTGCCAGTAGTCTCGCATTCCGGGGACAGCTTTCCTACGAGCAGTACTTC
CASSLAFRGQLSYEQYF
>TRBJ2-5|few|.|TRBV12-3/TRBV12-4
TGTGCCAGCAGTAGGGACCGAAGGACCCAGTACTTC
CASSRDRRTQYF
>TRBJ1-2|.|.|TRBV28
TGTGCCAGCAGCCCCCGCATCGGGACAAAGAATGCGGATGGCTACACCTTC
CASSPRIGTKNADGYTF
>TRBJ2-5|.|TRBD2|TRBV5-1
TGCGCCAGCAGCTTGGTCGGGGGGGCGGAGGAGCAGTACTTC
CASSLVGGAEEQYF
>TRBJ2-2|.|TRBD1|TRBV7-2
TGTGCCAGCAGCGTAGAGGGACAGGCGAACACCGGGGAGCTGTTTTTT
CASSVEGQANTGELFF
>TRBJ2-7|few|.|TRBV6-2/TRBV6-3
TGTGCCAGCAGACACCCGACAGCAGGGTCCTACGAGCAGTACTTC
CASRHPTAGSYEQYF
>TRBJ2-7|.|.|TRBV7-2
TGTGCCAGCAGCGTAGAGGGCAGGTCCTACGAGCAGTACTTC
CASSVEGRSYEQYF
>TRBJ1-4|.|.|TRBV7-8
TGTGCCAGCACCACTGGGCCGGGGCATGAAAAACTGTTTTTT
CASTTGPGHEKLFF
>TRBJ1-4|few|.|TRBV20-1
TGCAGTGCTTACCTGCCAACTAATGAAAAACTGTTTTTT
CSAYLPTNEKLFF
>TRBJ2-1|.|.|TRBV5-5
TGTGCCAGCAGCGACTTCTTGAGGGGGCAGTTCTTC
CASSDFLRGQFF
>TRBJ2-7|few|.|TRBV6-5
TGTGCCAGCAGTTACACCAGGGACTCCTACGAGCAGTACTTC
CASSYTRDSYEQYF
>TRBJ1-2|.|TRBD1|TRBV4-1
TGCGCCAGCAGCCAAGACGGACAGGGGATAGGTGGCTACACCTTC
CASSQDGQGIGGYTF
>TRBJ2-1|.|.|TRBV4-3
TGCGCCAGCAGCCAAGAGTCGAACAGATACAATGAGCAGTTCTTC
CASSQESNRYNEQFF
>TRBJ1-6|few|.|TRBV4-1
TGCGCCAGCAGCCAAGATCCCGGGAGGCGTTCACCCCTCCACTTT
CASSQDPGRRSPLHF
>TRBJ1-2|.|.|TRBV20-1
TGCAGTGCTAGAGATCATATGCAGGGGCGGAACTATGGCTACACCTTC
CSARDHMQGRNYGYTF